Given below is one T cell receptor beta chain in context. Its antigen is unidentified. The record originates from a study of T cell responses to AZD1222 COVID-19 vaccine. Study results and limitations: Donors, mostly white British, included more females; clonal diversity was possibly underestimated. Close to half of spike-specific TCRs reportedly recognize unmutated variant regions. Only after the peak T cell response were repertoires sampled.

Germline CDR1 and CDR2: GTSNPN and SVGIG (reference sequence). V was clipped by 0 bases and J by 0 bases, with 11 bases between them. This CDR3 is built from 15 residues. The method was immunoSEQ multiplex PCR; TCRdb's version includes in-frame clones alone and lacks a portion of them. This repertoire shows more than 90,000 clones, around 89% found once; its top ten account for approximately 6.5%. This receptor was identified in an adult who received the AZD1222 COVID-19 vaccine. The rearrangement links TRBV30 to TRBJ1-2; D gene uncertain. The sample here was peripheral blood, taken 28 days after the second AZD1222 dose. The CDR3 nucleotides read TGTGCCTGGAGTGTACAACGGGTAACTAACTATGGCTACACCTTC. Its protein product is CAWSVQRVTNYGYTF.